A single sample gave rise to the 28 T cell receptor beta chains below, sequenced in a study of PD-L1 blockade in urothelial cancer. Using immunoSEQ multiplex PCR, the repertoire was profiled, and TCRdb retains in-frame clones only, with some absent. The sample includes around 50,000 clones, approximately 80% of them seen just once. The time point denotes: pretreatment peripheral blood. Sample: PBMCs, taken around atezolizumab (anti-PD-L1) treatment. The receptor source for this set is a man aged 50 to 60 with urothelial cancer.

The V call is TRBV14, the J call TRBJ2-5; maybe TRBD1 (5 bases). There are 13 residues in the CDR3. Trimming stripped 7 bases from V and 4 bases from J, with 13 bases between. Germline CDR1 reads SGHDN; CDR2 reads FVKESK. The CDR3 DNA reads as TGTGCCAGCAATTCCCAGGGAAGAGAGACCCAGTACTTC. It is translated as CASNSQGRETQYF.

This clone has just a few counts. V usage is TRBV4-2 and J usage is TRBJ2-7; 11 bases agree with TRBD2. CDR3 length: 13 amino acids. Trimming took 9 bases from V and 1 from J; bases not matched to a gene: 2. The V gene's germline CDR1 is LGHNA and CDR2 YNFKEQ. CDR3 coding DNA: TGTGCCAGTGCTAGCGGGGGGTCCTACGAGCAGTACTTC. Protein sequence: CASASGGSYEQYF.

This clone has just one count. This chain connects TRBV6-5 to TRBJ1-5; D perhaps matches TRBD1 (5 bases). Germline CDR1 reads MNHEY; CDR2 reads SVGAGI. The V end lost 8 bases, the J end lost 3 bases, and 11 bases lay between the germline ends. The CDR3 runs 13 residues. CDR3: CASSRGYNQPQHF. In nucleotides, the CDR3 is TGTGCCAGCTCAAGGGGATACAATCAGCCCCAGCATTTT.

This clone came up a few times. CDR3 residues: CASRRENQPQHF. CDR3 DNA sequence: TGTGCCAGCCGTAGGGAGAATCAGCCCCAGCATTTT. V usage is TRBV28 and J usage is TRBJ1-5, with D unresolved. Germline-derived CDR1 and CDR2 are MDHEN and SYDVKM. This CDR3 comprises 12 residues. V lost 8 bases to trimming and J lost 4 bases, with 9 bases between them. Variable domain in full (rest from reference TRBV28 and TRBJ1-5): DVKVTQSSRYLVKRTGEKVFLECVQDMDHENMFWYRQDPGLGLRLIYFSYDVKMKEKGDIPEGYSVSREKKERFSLILESASTNQTSMYLCASRRENQPQHFGDGTRLSIL.

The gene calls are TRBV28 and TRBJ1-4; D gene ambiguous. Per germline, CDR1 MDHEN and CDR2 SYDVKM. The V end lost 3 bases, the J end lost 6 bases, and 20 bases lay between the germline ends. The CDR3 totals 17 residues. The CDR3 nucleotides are TGTGCCAGCAGTTTTCGTTCCGGTTCAGGTCCCTATGAAAAACTGTTTTTT. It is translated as CASSFRSGSGPYEKLFF.

This CDR3 is CASSLSSGGSYEQYF. The CDR3, as DNA: TGTGCCAGCAGTTTAAGTTCCGGGGGCTCCTACGAGCAGTACTTC. This chain connects TRBV27 to TRBJ2-7; D possibly corresponds to TRBD2 (6 bases). Germline V gives CDR1 MNHEY, CDR2 SMNVEV (reference sequence). The CDR3 consists of 15 residues. V was pared by 2 bases and J by 0 bases, with 11 bases between.

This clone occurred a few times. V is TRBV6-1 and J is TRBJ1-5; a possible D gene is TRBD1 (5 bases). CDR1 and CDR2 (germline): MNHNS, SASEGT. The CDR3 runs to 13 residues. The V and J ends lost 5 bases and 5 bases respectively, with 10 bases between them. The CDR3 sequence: CASSTQGYQPQHF. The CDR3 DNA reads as TGTGCCAGCAGTACTCAGGGATATCAGCCCCAGCATTTT.

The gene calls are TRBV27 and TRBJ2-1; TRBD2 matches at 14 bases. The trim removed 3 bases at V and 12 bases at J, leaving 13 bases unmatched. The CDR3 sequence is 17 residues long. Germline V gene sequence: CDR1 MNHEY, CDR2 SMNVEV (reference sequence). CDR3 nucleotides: TGTGCCAGCAGTTTGGGACTAGCGGGAGCTGTTTCCTCCGGGCAGTTCTTC. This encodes CASSLGLAGAVSSGQFF.

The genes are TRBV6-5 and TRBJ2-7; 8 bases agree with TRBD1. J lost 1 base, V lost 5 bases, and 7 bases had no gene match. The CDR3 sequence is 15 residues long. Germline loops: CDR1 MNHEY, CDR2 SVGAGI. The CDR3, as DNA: TGTGCCAGCAGTGCCGGACAGGGCCGTTCCTACGAGCAGTACTTC. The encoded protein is CASSAGQGRSYEQYF.

CDR3 in DNA: TGTGCCAGCTCCCACTCAACAGGACCGGTCACAGATACGCAGTATTTT. This gives the protein CASSHSTGPVTDTQYF. This rearrangement joins TRBV18 to TRBJ2-3, with D possibly being TRBD1 (5 bases). Trimming removed 6 bases from V and 2 bases from J, with 18 bases in between. In germline, CDR1 is KGHSH, CDR2 LQKENI. The CDR3 has 16 amino acids. The full variable domain, completed using reference TRBV18 and TRBJ2-3, is NAGVMQNPRHLVRRRGQEARLRCSPMKGHSHVYWYRQLPEEGLKFMVYLQKENIIDESGMPKERFSAEFPKEGPSILRIQQVVRGDSAAYFCASSHSTGPVTDTQYFGPGTRLTVL.

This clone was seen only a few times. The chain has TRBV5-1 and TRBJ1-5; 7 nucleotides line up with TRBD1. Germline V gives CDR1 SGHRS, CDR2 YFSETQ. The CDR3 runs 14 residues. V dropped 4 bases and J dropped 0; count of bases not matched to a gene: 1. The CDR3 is CASSTGDSNQPQHF. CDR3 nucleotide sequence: TGCGCCAGCAGCACAGGGGATAGCAATCAGCCCCAGCATTTT.

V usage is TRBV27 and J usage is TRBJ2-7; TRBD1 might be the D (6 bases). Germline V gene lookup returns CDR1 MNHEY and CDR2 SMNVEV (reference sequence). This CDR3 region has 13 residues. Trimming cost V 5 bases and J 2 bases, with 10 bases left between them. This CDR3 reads CASSPDRTYEQYF. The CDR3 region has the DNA TGTGCCAGCAGTCCCGACAGGACCTACGAGCAGTACTTC.

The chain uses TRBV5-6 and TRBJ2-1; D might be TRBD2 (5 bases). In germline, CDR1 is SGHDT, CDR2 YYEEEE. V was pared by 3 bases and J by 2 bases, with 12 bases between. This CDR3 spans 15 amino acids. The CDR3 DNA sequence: TGTGCCAGCAGCTCCGGTACCGGGACCTACAATGAGCAGTTCTTC. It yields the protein CASSSGTGTYNEQFF.

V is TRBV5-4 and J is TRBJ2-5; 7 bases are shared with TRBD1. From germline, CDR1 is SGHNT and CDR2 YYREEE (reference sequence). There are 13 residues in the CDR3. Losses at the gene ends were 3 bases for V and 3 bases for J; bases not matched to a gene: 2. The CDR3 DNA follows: TGTGCCAGCAGCTACACAGGGGAAGAGACCCAGTACTTC. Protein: CASSYTGEETQYF.

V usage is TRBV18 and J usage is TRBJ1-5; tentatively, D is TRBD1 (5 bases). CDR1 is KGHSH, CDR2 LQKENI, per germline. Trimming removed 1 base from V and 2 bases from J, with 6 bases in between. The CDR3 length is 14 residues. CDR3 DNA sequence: TGTGCCAGCTCACCACAAGGGGGCAATCAGCCCCAGCATTTT. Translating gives CASSPQGGNQPQHF.

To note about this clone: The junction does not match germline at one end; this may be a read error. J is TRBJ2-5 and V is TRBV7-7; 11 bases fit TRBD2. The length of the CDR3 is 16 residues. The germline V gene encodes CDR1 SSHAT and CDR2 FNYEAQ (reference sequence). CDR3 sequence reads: CASSLALAGGQETQYF. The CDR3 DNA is TGTGCTAGCAGCTTAGCCCTAGCGGGGGGCCAAGAGACCCAGTACTTC.

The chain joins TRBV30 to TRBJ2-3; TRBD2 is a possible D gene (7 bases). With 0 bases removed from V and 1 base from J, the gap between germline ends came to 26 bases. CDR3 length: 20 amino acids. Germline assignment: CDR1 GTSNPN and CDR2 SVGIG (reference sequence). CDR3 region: CAWSVRNPDWGGAGTDTQYF. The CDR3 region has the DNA TGTGCCTGGAGTGTCCGGAATCCCGATTGGGGGGGCGCGGGCACAGATACGCAGTATTTT.

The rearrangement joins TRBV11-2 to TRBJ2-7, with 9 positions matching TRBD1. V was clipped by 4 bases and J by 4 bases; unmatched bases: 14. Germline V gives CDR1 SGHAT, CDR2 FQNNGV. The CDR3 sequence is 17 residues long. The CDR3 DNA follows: TGTGCCAGCAGCTATTTTAGTCGTGGACAGGGGAGGTACGAGCAGTACTTC. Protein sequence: CASSYFSRGQGRYEQYF. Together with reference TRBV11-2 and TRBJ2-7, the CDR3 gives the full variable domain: EAGVAQSPRYKIIEKRQSVAFWCNPISGHATLYWYQQILGQGPKLLIQFQNNGVVDDSQLPKDRFSAERLKGVDSTLKIQPAKLEDSAVYLCASSYFSRGQGRYEQYFGPGTRLTVT.

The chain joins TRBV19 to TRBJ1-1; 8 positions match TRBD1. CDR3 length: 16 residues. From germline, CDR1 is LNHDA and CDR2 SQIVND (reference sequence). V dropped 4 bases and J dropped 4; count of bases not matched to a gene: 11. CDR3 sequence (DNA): TGTGCCAGTAGTACCCGGACAGGGTCGGCGGTCACTGAAGCTTTCTTT. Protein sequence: CASSTRTGSAVTEAFF.

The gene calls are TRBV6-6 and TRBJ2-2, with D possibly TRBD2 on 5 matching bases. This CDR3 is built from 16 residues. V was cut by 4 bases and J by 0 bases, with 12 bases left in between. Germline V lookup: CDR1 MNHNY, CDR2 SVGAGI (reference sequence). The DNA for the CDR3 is TGTGCCAGCAGTTCAAGTAGAGGGACGAACACCGGGGAGCTGTTTTTT. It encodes CASSSSRGTNTGELFF.

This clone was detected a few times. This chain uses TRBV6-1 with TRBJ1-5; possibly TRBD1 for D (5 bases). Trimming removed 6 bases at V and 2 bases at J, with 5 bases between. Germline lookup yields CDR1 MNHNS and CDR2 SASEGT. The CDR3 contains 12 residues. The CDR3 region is CASRQGNQPQHF. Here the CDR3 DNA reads TGTGCCAGCAGACAGGGCAATCAGCCCCAGCATTTT.

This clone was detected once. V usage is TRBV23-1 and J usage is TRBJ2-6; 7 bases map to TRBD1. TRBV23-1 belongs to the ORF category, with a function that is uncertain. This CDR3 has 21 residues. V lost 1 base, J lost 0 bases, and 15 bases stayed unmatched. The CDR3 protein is CASSQCRPGQVFNSGANVLTF. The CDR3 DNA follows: TGCGCCAGCAGTCAATGTCGTCCAGGACAGGTGTTCAACTCTGGGGCCAACGTCCTGACTTTC.

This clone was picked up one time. DNA of the CDR3: TGTGCCAGCAGCTCGTCAGGGGGGTGGGAGACCCAGTACTTC. As protein: CASSSSGGWETQYF. The V call is TRBV7-9, the J call TRBJ2-5; D may be TRBD1 (7 bases). Germline V gene lookup returns CDR1 SEHNR and CDR2 FQNEAQ (reference sequence). CDR3 length: 14 amino acids. Trimming left V 4 bases short and J 5 bases short, with 14 bases between.

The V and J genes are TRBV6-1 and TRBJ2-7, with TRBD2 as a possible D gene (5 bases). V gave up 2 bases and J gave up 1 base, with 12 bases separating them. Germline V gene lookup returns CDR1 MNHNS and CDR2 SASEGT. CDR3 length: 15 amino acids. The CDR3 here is CASSESATSSYEQYF. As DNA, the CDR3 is TGTGCCAGCAGTGAATCCGCTACTAGTTCCTACGAGCAGTACTTC.

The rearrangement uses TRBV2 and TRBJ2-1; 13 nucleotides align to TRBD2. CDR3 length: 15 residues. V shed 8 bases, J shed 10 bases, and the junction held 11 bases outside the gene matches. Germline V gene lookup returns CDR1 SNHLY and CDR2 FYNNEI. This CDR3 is CASRLGLAGVGEQFF. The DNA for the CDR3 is TGTGCCAGCCGCCTAGGACTAGCGGGAGTCGGGGAGCAGTTCTTC.

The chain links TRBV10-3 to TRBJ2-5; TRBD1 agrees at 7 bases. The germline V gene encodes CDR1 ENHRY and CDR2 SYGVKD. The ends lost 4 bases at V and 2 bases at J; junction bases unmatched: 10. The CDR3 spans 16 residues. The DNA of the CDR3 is TGTGCCATCAGTGGGCTAACCGGGGACAGACAAGAGACCCAGTACTTC. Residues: CAISGLTGDRQETQYF.

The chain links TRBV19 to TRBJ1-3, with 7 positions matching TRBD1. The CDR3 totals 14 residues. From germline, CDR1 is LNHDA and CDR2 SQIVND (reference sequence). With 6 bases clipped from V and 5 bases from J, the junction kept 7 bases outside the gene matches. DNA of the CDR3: TGTGCCAGTAGCCTGGGACAGCTAAGAAACACCATATATTTT. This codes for CASSLGQLRNTIYF.

CDR3 sequence (DNA): TGTGCCAGCAGTGAATGGGGGGGGGTCGGGGAGCTGTTTTTT. This gives the protein CASSEWGGVGELFF. The chain joins TRBV6-1 to TRBJ2-2; 7 nucleotides align to TRBD2. V was pared by 2 bases and J by 7 bases, with 4 bases of the junction left unmatched. The germline gives CDR1 MNHNS, CDR2 SASEGT. The CDR3 consists of 14 residues.